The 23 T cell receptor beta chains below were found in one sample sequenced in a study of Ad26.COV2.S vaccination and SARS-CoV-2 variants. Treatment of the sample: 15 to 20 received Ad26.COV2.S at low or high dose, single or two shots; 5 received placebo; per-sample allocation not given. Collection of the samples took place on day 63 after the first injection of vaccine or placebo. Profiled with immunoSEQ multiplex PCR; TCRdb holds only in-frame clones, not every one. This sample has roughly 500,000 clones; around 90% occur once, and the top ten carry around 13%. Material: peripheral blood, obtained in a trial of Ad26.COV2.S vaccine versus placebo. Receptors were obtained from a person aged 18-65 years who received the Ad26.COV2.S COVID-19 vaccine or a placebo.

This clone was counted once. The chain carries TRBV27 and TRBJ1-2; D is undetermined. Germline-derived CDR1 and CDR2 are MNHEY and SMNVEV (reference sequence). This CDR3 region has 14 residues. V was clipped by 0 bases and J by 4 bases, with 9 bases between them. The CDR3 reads CASSLSRPSYGYTF. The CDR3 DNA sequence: TGTGCCAGCAGTTTATCGCGCCCTTCCTATGGCTACACCTTC.

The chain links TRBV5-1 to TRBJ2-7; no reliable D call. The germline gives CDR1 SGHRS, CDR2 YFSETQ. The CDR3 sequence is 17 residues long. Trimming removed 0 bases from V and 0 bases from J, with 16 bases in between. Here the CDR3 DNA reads TGCGCCAGCAGCTTGGTGATGGGTGATTTCTACTCCTACGAGCAGTACTTC. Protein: CASSLVMGDFYSYEQYF.

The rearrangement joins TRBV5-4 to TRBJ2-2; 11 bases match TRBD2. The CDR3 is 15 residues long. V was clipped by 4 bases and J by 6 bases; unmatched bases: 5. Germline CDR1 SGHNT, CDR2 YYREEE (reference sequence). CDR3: CASSPSGRSAGELFF. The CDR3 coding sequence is TGTGCCAGCAGCCCTAGCGGGAGGTCGGCCGGGGAGCTGTTTTTT. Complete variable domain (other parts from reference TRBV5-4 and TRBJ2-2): ETGVTQSPTHLIKTRGQQVTLRCSSQSGHNTVSWYQQALGQGPQFIFQYYREEENGRGNFPPRFSGLQFPNYSSELNVNALELDDSALYLCASSPSGRSAGELFFGEGSRLTVL.

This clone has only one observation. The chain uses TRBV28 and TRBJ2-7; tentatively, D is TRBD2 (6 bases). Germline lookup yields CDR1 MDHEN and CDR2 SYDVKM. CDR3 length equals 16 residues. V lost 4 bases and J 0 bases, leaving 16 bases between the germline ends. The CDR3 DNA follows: TGTGCCAGCAGTTACCCTCGGGACTCATACTCCTACGAGCAGTACTTC. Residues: CASSYPRDSYSYEQYF.

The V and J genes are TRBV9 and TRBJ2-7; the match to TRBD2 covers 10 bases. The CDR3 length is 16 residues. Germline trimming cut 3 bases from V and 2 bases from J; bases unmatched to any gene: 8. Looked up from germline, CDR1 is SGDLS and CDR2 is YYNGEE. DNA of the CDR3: TGTGCCAGCAGCGCCAAAGTAGCGGGAGGAGCCTACGAGCAGTACTTC. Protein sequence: CASSAKVAGGAYEQYF.

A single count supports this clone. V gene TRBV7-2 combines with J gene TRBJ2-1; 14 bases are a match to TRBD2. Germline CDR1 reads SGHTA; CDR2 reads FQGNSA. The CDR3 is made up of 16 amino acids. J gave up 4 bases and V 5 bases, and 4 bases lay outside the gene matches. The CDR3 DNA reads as TGTGCCAGCAGCACCCGACTAGCGGGAGGGTACAATGAGCAGTTCTTC. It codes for CASSTRLAGGYNEQFF.

This chain's CDR3 is CASSWGLALTYEQYF. DNA for the CDR3: TGTGCCAGCAGCTGGGGACTAGCCCTAACCTACGAGCAGTACTTC. V usage is TRBV7-2 and J usage is TRBJ2-7; 9 bases agree with TRBD2. Germline CDR1 reads SGHTA; CDR2 reads FQGNSA. The CDR3 spans 15 residues. V lost 4 bases, J lost 2 bases, and 6 bases stayed unmatched. Supplemented by reference TRBV7-2 and TRBJ2-7, the full variable domain reads GAGVSQSPSNKVTEKGKDVELRCDPISGHTALYWYRQSLGQGLEFLIYFQGNSAPDKSGLPSDRFSAERTGGSVSTLTIQRTQQEDSAVYLCASSWGLALTYEQYFGPGTRLTVT.

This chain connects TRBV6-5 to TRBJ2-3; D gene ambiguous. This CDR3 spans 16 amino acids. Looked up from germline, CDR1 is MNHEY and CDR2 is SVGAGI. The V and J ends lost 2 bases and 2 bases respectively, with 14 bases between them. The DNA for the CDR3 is TGTGCCAGCAGTTACGACCCAGAAGGGTCCACAGATACGCAGTATTTT. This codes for CASSYDPEGSTDTQYF.

Here the CDR3 reads CASSYPTGLGANVLTF. The CDR3, as DNA: TGTGCCAGCAGTTACCCGACAGGGTTGGGGGCCAACGTCCTGACTTTC. The rearrangement links TRBV6-5 to TRBJ2-6, with 7 bases lining up with TRBD1. The germline gives CDR1 MNHEY, CDR2 SVGAGI. This CDR3 has 16 amino acids. V trimming: 2 bases; J trimming: 4 bases; junction bases outside the gene matches: 5.

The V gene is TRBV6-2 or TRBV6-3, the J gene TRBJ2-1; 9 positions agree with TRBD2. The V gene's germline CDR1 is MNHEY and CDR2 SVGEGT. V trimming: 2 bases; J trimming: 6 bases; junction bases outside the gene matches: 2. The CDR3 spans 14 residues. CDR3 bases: TGTGCCAGCAGTTACGCGGGGGGGTTCAATGAGCAGTTCTTC. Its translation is CASSYAGGFNEQFF.

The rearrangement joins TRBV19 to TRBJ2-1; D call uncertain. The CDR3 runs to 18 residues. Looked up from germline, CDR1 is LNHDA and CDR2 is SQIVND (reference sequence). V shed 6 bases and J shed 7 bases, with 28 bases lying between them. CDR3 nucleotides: TGTGCCAGTAGAGTATTGCATTCCGAGGTATCGGTTAGGAATGAGCAGTTCTTC. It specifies CASRVLHSEVSVRNEQFF.

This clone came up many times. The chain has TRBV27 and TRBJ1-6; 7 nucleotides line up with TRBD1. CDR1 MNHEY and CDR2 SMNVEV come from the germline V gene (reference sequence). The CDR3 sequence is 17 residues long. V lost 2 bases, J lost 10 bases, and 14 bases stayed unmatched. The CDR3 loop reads CASSLVGPGQAGSPLHF. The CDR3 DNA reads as TGTGCCAGCAGTTTAGTAGGCCCCGGACAGGCGGGGTCACCCCTCCACTTT.

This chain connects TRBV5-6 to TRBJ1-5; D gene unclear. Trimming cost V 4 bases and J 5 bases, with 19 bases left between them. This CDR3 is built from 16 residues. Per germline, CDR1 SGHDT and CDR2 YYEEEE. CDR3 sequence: CASSLRGFGRDQPQHF. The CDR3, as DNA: TGTGCCAGCAGCCTGAGAGGGTTCGGACGCGATCAGCCCCAGCATTTT. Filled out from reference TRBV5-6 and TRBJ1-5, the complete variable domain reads DAGVTQSPTHLIKTRGQQVTLRCSPKSGHDTVSWYQQALGQGPQFIFQYYEEEERQRGNFPDRFSGHQFPNYSSELNVNALLLGDSALYLCASSLRGFGRDQPQHFGDGTRLSIL.

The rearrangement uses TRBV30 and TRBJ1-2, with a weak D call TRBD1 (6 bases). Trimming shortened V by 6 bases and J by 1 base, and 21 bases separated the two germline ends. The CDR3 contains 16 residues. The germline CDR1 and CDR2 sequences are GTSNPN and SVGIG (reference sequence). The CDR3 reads CACLPRAWGHNYGYTF. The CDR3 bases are TGTGCCTGCCTCCCCCGGGCTTGGGGACATAACTATGGCTACACCTTC.

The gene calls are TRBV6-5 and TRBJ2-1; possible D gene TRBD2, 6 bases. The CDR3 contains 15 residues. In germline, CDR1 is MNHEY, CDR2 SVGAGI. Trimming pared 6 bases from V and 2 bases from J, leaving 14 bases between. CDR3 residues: CASSGAGKTYNEQFF. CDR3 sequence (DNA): TGTGCCAGCAGCGGGGCGGGGAAAACCTACAATGAGCAGTTCTTC.

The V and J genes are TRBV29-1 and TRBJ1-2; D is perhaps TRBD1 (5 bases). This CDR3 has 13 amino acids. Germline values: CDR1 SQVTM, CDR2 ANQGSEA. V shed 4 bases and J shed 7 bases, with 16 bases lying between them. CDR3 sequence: CSVGVGGSSGYTF. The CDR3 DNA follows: TGCAGCGTTGGTGTTGGGGGGAGTAGTGGCTACACCTTC. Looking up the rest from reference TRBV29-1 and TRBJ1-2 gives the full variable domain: SAVISQKPSRDICQRGTSLTIQCQVDSQVTMMFWYRQQPGQSLTLIATANQGSEATYESGFVIDKFPISRPNLTFSTLTVSNMSPEDSSIYLCSVGVGGSSGYTFGSGTRLTVV.

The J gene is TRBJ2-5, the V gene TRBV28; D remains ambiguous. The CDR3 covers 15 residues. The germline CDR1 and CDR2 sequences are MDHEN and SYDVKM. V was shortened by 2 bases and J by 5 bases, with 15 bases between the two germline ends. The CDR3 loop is CASSLPPPSEETQYF. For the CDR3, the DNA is TGTGCCAGCAGTTTACCCCCCCCTAGTGAGGAGACCCAGTACTTC.

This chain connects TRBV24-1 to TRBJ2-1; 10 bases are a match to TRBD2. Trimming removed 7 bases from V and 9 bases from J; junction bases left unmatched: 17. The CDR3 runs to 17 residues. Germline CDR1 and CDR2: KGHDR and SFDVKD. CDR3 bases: TGTGCCACCAGAGAGGCTAGCGGGAGAGGCTCCGGCGGTGAGCAGTTCTTC. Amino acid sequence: CATREASGRGSGGEQFF.

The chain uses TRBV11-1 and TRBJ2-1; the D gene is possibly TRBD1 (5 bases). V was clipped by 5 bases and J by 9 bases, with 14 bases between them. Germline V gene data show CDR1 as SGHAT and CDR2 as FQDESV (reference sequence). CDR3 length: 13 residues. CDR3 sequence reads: CASSLDRRGEQFF. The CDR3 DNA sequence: TGTGCCAGCAGCCTTGACAGACGCGGTGAGCAGTTCTTC.

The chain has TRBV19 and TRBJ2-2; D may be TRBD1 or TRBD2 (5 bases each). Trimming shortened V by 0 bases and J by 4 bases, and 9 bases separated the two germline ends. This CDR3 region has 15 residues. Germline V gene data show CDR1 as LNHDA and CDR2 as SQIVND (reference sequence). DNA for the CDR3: TGTGCCAGTAGTATAGAGGGGACCCTCACCGGGGAGCTGTTTTTT. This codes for CASSIEGTLTGELFF.

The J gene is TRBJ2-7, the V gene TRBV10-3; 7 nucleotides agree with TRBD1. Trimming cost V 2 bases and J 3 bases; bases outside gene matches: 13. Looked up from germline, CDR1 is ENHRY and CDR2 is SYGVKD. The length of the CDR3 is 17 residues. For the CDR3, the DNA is TGTGCCATCAGTGAGGCTCAGGGGGACGTTATAGGCTACGAGCAGTACTTC. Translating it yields CAISEAQGDVIGYEQYF.

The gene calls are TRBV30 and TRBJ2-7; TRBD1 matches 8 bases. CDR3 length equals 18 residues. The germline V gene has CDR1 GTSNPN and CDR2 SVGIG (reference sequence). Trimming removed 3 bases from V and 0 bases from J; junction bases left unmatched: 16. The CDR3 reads CAWSWGGRGPPSSYEQYF. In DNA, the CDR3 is TGTGCCTGGAGCTGGGGTGGCAGGGGGCCACCGAGCTCCTACGAGCAGTACTTC.

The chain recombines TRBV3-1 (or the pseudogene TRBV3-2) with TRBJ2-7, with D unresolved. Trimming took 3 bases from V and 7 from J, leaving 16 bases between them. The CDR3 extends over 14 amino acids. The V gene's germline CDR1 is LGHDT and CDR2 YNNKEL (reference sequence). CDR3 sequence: CASSHEVGVGEQYF. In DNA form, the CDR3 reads TGTGCCAGCAGCCATGAAGTGGGCGTCGGGGAGCAGTACTTC.